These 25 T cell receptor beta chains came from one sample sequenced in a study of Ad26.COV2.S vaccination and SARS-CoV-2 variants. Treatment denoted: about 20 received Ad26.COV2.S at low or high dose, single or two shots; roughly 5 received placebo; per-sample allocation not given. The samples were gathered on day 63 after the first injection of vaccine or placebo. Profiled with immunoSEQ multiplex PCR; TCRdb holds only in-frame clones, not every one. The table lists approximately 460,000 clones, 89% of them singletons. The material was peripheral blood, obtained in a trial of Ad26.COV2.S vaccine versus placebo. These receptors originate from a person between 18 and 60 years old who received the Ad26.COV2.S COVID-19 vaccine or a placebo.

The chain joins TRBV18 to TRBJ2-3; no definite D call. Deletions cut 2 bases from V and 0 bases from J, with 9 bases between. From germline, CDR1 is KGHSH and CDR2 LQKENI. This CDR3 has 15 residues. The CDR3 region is CASSPEYLSTDTQYF. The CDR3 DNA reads TGTGCCAGCTCACCAGAATACCTGAGCACAGATACGCAGTATTTT.

This CDR3 is CASSEWIGTEEFLSGNTIYF. The CDR3 DNA reads TGTGCCAGCAGTGAATGGATCGGGACGGAAGAATTCCTCTCTGGAAACACCATATATTTT. The rearrangement uses TRBV2 and TRBJ1-3; D perhaps matches TRBD1 (5 bases). Trimming took 2 bases from V and 0 from J, leaving 23 bases between them. This CDR3 contains 20 residues. Germline CDR1 and CDR2: SNHLY and FYNNEI.

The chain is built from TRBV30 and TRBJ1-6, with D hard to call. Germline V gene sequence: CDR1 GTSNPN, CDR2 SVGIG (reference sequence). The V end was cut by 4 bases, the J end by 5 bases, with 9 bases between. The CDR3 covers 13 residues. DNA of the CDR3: TGTGCCTGGATGTCGGGGAATAATTCACCCCTCCACTTT. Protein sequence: CAWMSGNNSPLHF. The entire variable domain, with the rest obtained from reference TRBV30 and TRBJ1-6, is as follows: SQTIHQWPATLVQPVGSPLSLECTVEGTSNPNLYWYRQAAGRGLQLLFYSVGIGQISSEVPQNLSASRPQDRQFILSSKKLLLSDSGFYLCAWMSGNNSPLHFGNGTRLTVT.

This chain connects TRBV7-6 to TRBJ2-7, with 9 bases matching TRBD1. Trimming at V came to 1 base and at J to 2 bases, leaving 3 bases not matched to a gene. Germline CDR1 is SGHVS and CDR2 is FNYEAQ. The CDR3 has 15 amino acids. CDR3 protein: CASSLGGQGPYEQYF. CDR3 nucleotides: TGTGCCAGCAGCTTAGGGGGACAGGGCCCCTACGAGCAGTACTTC. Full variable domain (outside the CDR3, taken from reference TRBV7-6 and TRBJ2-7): GAGVSQSPRYKVTKRGQDVALRCDPISGHVSLYWYRQALGQGPEFLTYFNYEAQQDKSGLPNDRFSAERPEGSISTLTIQRTEQRDSAMYRCASSLGGQGPYEQYFGPGTRLTVT.

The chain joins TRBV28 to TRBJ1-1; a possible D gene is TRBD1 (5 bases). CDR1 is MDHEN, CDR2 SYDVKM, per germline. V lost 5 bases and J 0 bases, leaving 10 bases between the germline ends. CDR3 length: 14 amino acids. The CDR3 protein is CASSRGVMNTEAFF. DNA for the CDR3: TGTGCCAGCAGTCGAGGGGTGATGAACACTGAAGCTTTCTTT.

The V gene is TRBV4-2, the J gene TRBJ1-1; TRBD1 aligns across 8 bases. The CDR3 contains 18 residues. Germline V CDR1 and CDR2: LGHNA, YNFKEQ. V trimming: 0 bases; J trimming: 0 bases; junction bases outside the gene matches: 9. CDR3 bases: TGTGCCAGCAGCCAAGAGGGTTGGCAGGGGGCTTTGAACACTGAAGCTTTCTTT. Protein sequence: CASSQEGWQGALNTEAFF.

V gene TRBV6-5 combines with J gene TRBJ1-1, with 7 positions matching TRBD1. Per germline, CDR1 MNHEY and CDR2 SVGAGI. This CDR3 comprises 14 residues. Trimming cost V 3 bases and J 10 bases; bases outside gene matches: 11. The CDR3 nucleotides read TGTGCCAGCAGTTATTCCCAGGGGGAAGTGAGAGCTTTCTTT. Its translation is CASSYSQGEVRAFF.

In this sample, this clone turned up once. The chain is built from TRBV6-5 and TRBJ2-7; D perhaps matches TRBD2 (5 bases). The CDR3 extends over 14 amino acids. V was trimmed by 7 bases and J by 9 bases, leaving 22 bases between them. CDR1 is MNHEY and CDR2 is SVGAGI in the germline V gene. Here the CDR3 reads CASKNGDYLRGQYF. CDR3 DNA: TGTGCCAGCAAGAACGGGGATTATTTACGAGGGCAGTACTTC.

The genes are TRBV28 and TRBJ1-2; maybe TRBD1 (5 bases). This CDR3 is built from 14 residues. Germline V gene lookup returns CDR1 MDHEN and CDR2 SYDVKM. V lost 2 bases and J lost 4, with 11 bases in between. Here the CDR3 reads CASSLLEGPYGYTF. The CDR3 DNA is TGTGCCAGCAGTTTACTTGAGGGGCCCTATGGCTACACCTTC.

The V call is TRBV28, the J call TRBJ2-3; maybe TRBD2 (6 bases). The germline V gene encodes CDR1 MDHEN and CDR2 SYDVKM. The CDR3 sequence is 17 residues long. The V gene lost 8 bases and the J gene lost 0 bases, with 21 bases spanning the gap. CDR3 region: CASVRRGGVTSTDTQYF. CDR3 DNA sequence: TGTGCCAGCGTCCGGCGGGGCGGCGTAACTAGCACAGATACGCAGTATTTT. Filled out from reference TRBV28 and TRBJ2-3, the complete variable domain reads DVKVTQSSRYLVKRTGEKVFLECVQDMDHENMFWYRQDPGLGLRLIYFSYDVKMKEKGDIPEGYSVSREKKERFSLILESASTNQTSMYLCASVRRGGVTSTDTQYFGPGTRLTVL.

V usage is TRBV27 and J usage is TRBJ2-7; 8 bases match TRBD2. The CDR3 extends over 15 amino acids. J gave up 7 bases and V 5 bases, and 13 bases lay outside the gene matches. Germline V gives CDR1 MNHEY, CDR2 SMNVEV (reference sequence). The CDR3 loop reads CASSNPGLGSWEQYF. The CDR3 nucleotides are TGTGCCAGCAGTAATCCGGGACTAGGATCTTGGGAGCAGTACTTC.

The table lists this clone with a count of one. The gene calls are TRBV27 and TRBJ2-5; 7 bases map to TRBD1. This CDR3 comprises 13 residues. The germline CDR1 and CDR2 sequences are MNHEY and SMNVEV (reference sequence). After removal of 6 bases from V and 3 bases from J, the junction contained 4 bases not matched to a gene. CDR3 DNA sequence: TGTGCCAGCAGCGGACAGGAAAAAGAGACCCAGTACTTC. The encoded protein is CASSGQEKETQYF.

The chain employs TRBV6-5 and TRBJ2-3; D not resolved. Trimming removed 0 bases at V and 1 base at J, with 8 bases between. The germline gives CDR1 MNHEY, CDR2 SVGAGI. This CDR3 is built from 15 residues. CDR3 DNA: TGTGCCAGCAGTTACTCCCAGTGGGGCACAGATACGCAGTATTTT. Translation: CASSYSQWGTDTQYF.

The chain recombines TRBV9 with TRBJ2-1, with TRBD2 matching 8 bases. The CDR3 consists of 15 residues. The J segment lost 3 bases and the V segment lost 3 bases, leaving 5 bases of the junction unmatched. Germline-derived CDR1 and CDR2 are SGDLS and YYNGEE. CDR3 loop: CASSEGGGLYNEQFF. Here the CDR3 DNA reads TGTGCCAGCAGCGAGGGCGGGGGGCTCTACAATGAGCAGTTCTTC.

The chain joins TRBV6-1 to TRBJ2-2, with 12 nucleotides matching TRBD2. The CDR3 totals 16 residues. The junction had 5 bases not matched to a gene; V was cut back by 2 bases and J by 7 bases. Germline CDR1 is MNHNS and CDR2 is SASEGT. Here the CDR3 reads CASSELAGGPVGELFF. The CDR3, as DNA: TGTGCCAGCAGTGAACTAGCGGGGGGGCCCGTCGGGGAGCTGTTTTTT.

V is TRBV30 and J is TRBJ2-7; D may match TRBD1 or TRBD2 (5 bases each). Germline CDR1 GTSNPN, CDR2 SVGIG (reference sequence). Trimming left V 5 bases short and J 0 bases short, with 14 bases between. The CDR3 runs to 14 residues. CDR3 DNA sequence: TGTGCCTGGGAGGGGCTCGACGGCTCCTACGAGCAGTACTTC. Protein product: CAWEGLDGSYEQYF.

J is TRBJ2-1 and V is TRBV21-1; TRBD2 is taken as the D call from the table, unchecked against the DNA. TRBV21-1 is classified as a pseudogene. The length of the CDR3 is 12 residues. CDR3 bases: TGTGCCAGCAGCAAAGACGAGTTATGGTCGATCTTC. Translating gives CASSKDELWSIF.

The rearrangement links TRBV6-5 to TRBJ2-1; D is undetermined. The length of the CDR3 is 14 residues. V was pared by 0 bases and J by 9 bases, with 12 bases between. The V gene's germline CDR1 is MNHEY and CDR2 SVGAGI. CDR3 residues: CASSYSVTAGEQFF. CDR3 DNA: TGTGCCAGCAGTTACTCGGTTACGGCAGGTGAGCAGTTCTTC.

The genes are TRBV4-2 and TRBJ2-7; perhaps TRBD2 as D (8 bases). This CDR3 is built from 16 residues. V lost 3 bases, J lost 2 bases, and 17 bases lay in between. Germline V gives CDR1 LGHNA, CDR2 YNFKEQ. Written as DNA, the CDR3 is TGTGCCAGCAGCCACGAGGGGGCGGGAGGCACCTACGAGCAGTACTTC. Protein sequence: CASSHEGAGGTYEQYF.

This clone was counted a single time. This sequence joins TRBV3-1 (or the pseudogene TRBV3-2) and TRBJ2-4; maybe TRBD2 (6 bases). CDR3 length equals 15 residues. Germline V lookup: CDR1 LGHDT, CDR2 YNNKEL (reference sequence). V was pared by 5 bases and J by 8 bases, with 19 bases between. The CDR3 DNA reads TGTGCCAGCAGCTTTACTAGCCAACGAGGGGACATTCAGTACTTC. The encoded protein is CASSFTSQRGDIQYF.

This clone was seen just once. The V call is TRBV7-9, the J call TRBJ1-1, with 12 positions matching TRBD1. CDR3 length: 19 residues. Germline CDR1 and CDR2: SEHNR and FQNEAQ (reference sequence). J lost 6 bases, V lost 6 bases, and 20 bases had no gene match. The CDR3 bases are TGTGCCAGCAGTCCCCTCCGGGACAGGGGGCGAAGGCATGACGCTGAAGCTTTCTTT. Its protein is CASSPLRDRGRRHDAEAFF.

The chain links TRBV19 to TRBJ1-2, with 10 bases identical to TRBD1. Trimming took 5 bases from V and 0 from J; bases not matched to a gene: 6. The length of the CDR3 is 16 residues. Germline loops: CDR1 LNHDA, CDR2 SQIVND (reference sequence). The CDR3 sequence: CASSPGQGPSNYGYTF. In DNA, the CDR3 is TGTGCCAGTAGTCCGGGACAGGGGCCATCTAACTATGGCTACACCTTC.

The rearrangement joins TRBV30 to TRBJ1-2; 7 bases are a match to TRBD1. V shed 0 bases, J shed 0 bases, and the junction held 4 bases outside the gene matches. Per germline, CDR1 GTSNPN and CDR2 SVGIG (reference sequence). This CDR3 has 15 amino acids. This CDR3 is CAWSVLTGANYGYTF. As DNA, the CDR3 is TGTGCCTGGAGTGTCCTAACAGGGGCTAACTATGGCTACACCTTC.

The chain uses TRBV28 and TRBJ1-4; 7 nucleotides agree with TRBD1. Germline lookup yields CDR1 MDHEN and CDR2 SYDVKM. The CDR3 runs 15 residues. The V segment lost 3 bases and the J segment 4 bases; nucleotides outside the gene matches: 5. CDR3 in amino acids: CASSFPGQYNEKLFF. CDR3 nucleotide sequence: TGTGCCAGCAGTTTCCCGGGACAGTATAATGAAAAACTGTTTTTT.

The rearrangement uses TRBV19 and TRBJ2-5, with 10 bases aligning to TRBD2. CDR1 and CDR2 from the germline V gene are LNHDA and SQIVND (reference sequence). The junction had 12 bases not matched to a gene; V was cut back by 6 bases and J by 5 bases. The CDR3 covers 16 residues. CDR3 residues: CASSEPGLAFGETQYF. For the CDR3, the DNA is TGTGCCAGTAGCGAACCGGGACTAGCGTTCGGGGAGACCCAGTACTTC.